This TCR beta chain was identified in a study of T-cell reconstitution after alpha-beta-depleted transplantation in children. It was with unique molecular identifiers that the TCRbeta library was prepared. Each CDR3 protein is one row after TCRdb ran MiXCR on the PCR reads. This repertoire shows roughly 300,000 distinct CDR3 sequences, under 13% found once; its top ten account for more than 2%. This clonotype was detected only a few times. CDR3 length equals 14 residues. The V end was cut by 4 bases, the J end by 2 bases, with 11 bases between. This clonotype originated in a human donor who donated a stem cell graft to a child with acute lymphoblastic leukemia. The chain recombines TRBV12-3 or TRBV12-4 with TRBJ1-2; no reliable D call. The starting material was PBMCs from the stem cell graft donor, obtained from the stem cell graft. The CDR3 nucleotides are TGTGCCAGCAGTTCTGATGAGGGCAACTATGGCTACACCTTC. Amino acids: CASSSDEGNYGYTF.